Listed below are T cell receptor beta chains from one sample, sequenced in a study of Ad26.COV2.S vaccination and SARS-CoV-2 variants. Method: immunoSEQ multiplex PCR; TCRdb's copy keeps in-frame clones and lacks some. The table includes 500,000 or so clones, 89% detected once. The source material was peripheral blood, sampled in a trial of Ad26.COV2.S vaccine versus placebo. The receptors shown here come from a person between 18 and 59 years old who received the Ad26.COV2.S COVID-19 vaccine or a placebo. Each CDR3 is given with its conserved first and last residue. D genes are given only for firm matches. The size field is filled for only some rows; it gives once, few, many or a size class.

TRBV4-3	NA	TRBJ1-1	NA	TGCGCCAGCAGCCAAGAGTGGATGGGGCGGTGGGCTTTCTTT	CASSQEWMGRWAFF
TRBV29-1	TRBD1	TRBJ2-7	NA	TGCAGCGCCCGAGTAAGGGACAGGGTGTCAACCTACGAGCAGTACTTC	CSARVRDRVSTYEQYF
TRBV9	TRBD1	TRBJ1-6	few	TGTGCCAGCAGCTCGCGGACAGGGGGCCGTTATTCACCCCTCCACTTT	CASSSRTGGRYSPLHF
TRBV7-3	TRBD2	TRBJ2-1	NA	TGTGCCAGCAGTTTTGCGGGGGTCTCCTACAATGAGCAGTTCTTC	CASSFAGVSYNEQFF
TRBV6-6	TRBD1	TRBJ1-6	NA	TGTGCCAGCATTAGGGACAGAGGATCACCCCTCCACTTT	CASIRDRGSPLHF
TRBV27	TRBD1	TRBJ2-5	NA	TGTGCCAGCGGGACAGGGGGGCGTGTCGGGACTGAGACCCAGTACTTC	CASGTGGRVGTETQYF
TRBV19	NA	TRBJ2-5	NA	TGTGCCAGTAGTATGTCCGGGGTAGAGACCCAGTACTTC	CASSMSGVETQYF
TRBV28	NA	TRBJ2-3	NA	TGTGCCAGCAGTTTCGGTGGACCAGATACGCAGTATTTT	CASSFGGPDTQYF
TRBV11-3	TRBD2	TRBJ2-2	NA	TGTGCCAGCAGCTTGAGGCGGGGGGACGGGGAGCTGTTTTTT	CASSLRRGDGELFF
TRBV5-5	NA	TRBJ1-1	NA	TGTGCCAGCAGCTTGGTGACAGTGAACACTGAAGCTTTCTTT	CASSLVTVNTEAFF
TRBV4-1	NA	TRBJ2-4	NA	TGCGCCAGCAGCCAAAGGGCGTGGGGGGTTGGCGCCAAAAACATTCAGTACTTC	CASSQRAWGVGAKNIQYF
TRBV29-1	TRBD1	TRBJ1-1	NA	TGCAGCGTCAAAGGGACAGGTTTGAACACTGAAGCTTTCTTT	CSVKGTGLNTEAFF
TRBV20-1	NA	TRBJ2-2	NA	TGCAGTGCTAGAAGCTACGGGGAGCTGTTTTTT	CSARSYGELFF
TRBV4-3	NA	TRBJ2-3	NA	TGCGCCAGCAGCAGGGGGGGAGATACGCAGTATTTT	CASSRGGDTQYF
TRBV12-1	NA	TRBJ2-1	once	TGTGCCAGCAGCCCTAGGACTAGCGGGGGAGACAATGAGCAGTTCTTC	CASSPRTSGGDNEQFF
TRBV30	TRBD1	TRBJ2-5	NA	TGTGCCTGGAGTCCAGGACAGGGTTCCCAAGAGACCCAGTACTTC	CAWSPGQGSQETQYF
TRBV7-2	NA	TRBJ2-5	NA	TGTGCCAGCAGCTTTGGGGAGACCCAGTACTTC	CASSFGETQYF
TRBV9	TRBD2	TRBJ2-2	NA	TGTGCCAGCAGGCGGGGGGAGACCGGGGAGCTGTTTTTT	CASRRGETGELFF
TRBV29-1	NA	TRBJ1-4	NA	TGCAGCGTTGTGCGAGGCTACGGGGAAAAACTGTTTTTT	CSVVRGYGEKLFF
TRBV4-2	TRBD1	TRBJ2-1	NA	TGTGCCAGCAGCCGGGACAGGAGCTACAATGAGCAGTTCTTC	CASSRDRSYNEQFF
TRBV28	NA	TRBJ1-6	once	TGTGCCAGCAGGGGAGGAACAGAGAGCTCCTATAATTCACCCCTCCACTTT	CASRGGTESSYNSPLHF
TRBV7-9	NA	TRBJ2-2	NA	TGTGCCAGCAGCTTAGTTGGGATCCGCACCGGACTGTTTTTT	CASSLVGIRTGLFF
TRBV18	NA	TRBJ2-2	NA	TGTGCCAGCTCACCACTAACAAGCCAAGGACGGTCGAACACCGGGGAGCTGTTTTTT	CASSPLTSQGRSNTGELFF
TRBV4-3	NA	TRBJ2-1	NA	TGCGCCAGCAGCCAAGATAGGTCGGGAGCCTGGGGGGAGCAGTTCTTC	CASSQDRSGAWGEQFF
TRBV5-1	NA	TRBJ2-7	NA	TGCGCCAGCAGCTTGGGTTCGGCAGACCTCTACGAGCAGTACTTC	CASSLGSADLYEQYF
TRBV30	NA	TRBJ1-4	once	TGTGCCTGGGGGGGAGAAAAACTGTTTTTT	CAWGGEKLFF
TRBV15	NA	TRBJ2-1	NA	TGTGCCACCAGCAGGGATACAGGGGACTATGAGCAGTTCTTC	CATSRDTGDYEQFF
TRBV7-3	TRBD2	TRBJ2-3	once	TGTGCCAGCAGCCAAGCGGGAGGCGGGACAGATACGCAGTATTTT	CASSQAGGGTDTQYF
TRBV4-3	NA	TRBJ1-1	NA	TGCGCCAGCAGCCAAGAACGGCTGAGGAACACTGAAGCTTTCTTT	CASSQERLRNTEAFF
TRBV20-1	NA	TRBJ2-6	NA	TGCAGTGCTAGTTTTATCTCTGGGGCCAACGTCCTGACTTTC	CSASFISGANVLTF
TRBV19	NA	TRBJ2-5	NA	TGTGCCGTAGCCAGGTCACAACAAGAGACCCAGTACTTC	CAVARSQQETQYF
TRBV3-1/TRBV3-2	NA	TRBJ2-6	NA	TGTGCCAGCAGCCCTTTCCTCCGGACCTACTCTGGGGCCAACGTCCTGACTTTC	CASSPFLRTYSGANVLTF
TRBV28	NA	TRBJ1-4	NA	TGTGCCAGCAGTATTCCGGGAGCTGAAAAACTGTTTTTT	CASSIPGAEKLFF
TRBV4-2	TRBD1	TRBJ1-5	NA	TGTGCCAGCAGCCAAGGACAGGGAGAGCAGCCCCAGCATTTT	CASSQGQGEQPQHF
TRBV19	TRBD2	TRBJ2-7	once	TGTGCCAGTAGTACCGGACGGGGGGGGTACGAGCAGTACTTC	CASSTGRGGYEQYF
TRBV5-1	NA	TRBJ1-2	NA	TGCGCCAGCAGGCAGACGACGGACCCCTATGGCTACACCTTC	CASRQTTDPYGYTF
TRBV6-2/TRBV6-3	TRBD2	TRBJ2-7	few	TGTGCCAGCAACCCAACCGGACTAGCGGGCATCTCCTACGAGCAGTACTTC	CASNPTGLAGISYEQYF
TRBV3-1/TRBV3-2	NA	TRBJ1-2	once	TGTGCCAGCAGCCGGGGGGCCTCTAACTATGGCTACACCTTC	CASSRGASNYGYTF
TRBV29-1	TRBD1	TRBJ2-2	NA	TGCAGCGTTGAAAAGGGTCCAGGGGGAGACACCGGGGAGCTGTTTTTT	CSVEKGPGGDTGELFF
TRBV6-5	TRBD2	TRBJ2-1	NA	TGTGCCAGCACCCCGGGGGGCAATGAGCAGTTCTTC	CASTPGGNEQFF
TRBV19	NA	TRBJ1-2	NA	TGTGCCAGTAGTATGACCAGACTGTATGGCTACACCTTC	CASSMTRLYGYTF
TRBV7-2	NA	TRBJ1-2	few	TGTGCCAGCAGCTTAGGTCAGGACTATGGCTACACCTTC	CASSLGQDYGYTF
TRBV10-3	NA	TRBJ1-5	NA	TGTGCCATCAGTGCTATGGCCGGACGCAATCAGCCCCAGCATTTT	CAISAMAGRNQPQHF
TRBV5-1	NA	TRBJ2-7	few	TGCGCCAGCAGCCCATCAGGGTACTACGAGCAGTACTTC	CASSPSGYYEQYF
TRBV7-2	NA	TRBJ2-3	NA	TGTGCCAGCAGCTTAGAATTGTGGGGCACAGATACGCAGTATTTT	CASSLELWGTDTQYF